This T cell receptor beta chain was retrieved from a study of technical replicates of blood from a few donors. TCRdb's copy holds only in-frame clones and misses some; the assay was immunoSEQ multiplex PCR. The data show approximately 79,000 clones, 90% to 95% seen once. The CDR3 is 15 amino acids. Germline CDR1 is SGHNT and CDR2 is YENEEA. V shed 2 bases, J shed 2 bases, and the junction held 3 bases outside the gene matches. The sequence was obtained from a human donor in good health. This chain connects TRBV11-3 to TRBJ2-1; TRBD1 agrees at 7 bases. Sequenced material: T cells isolated from PBMCs. Here the CDR3 DNA reads TGTGCCAGCAGCTTAAAGGGACAGCCCTACAATGAGCAGTTCTTC. Encoded protein: CASSLKGQPYNEQFF.